Each of the 25 T cell receptor beta chains below was sequenced from the same sample in a study of blood T cell repertoires in COVID-19. The table came from immunoSEQ multiplex PCR; TCRdb's copy has only in-frame clones and leaves some out. The sample has about 120,000 clones; around 87% are singletons. Input material: peripheral blood. These receptor sequences come from a man aged 45 to 65 with acute or convalescent COVID-19.

The gene calls are TRBV9 and TRBJ1-2, with 10 bases that match TRBD1. Germline trimming cut 2 bases from V and 4 bases from J; bases unmatched to any gene: 11. The germline V gene has CDR1 SGDLS and CDR2 YYNGEE. CDR3 size: 17 residues. The CDR3: CASSVNTGTGDSYGYTF. CDR3 DNA sequence: TGTGCCAGCAGCGTTAACACCGGGACAGGGGACTCCTATGGCTACACCTTC.

The V call is TRBV5-1, the J call TRBJ2-4, with TRBD2 matching 13 bases. After removal of 0 bases from V and 0 bases from J, the junction contained 9 bases not matched to a gene. CDR3 length equals 20 residues. In germline, CDR1 is SGHRS, CDR2 YFSETQ. DNA of the CDR3: TGCGCCAGCAGCTTGGGATCAACTAGCGGGAGGGGACTAGCCAAAAACATTCAGTACTTC. It specifies CASSLGSTSGRGLAKNIQYF.

The chain is built from TRBV6-1 and TRBJ2-7; D gene unclear. Trimming cost V 2 bases and J 4 bases, with 15 bases left between them. Germline CDR1 is MNHNS and CDR2 is SASEGT. This CDR3 has 15 residues. The CDR3 loop is CASSEYPQDLYEQYF. In nucleotides, the CDR3 is TGTGCCAGCAGTGAATATCCCCAGGATCTGTACGAGCAGTACTTC.

This clone was recorded only once. The chain combines TRBV11-2 with TRBJ1-6; no firm D call. The V and J ends lost 1 base and 7 bases respectively, with 8 bases between them. Germline CDR1 is SGHAT and CDR2 is FQNNGV. The CDR3 sequence is 14 residues long. CDR3 sequence reads: CASSLAAGNSPLHF. CDR3 DNA sequence: TGTGCCAGCAGCTTAGCCGCGGGAAATTCACCCCTCCACTTT. Based on the CDR3 plus reference TRBV11-2 and TRBJ1-6, the full variable domain is EAGVAQSPRYKIIEKRQSVAFWCNPISGHATLYWYQQILGQGPKLLIQFQNNGVVDDSQLPKDRFSAERLKGVDSTLKIQPAKLEDSAVYLCASSLAAGNSPLHFGNGTRLTVT.

The rearrangement uses TRBV29-1 and TRBJ1-2, with D unresolved. CDR1 is SQVTM and CDR2 is ANQGSEA in the germline V gene. V lost 4 bases, J lost 5 bases, and 17 bases lay in between. CDR3 length: 14 residues. CDR3 in amino acids: CSVGSGGDLYGYTF. The CDR3 region has the DNA TGCAGCGTTGGATCGGGAGGTGACCTATATGGCTACACCTTC. Based on the CDR3 plus reference TRBV29-1 and TRBJ1-2, the full variable domain is SAVISQKPSRDICQRGTSLTIQCQVDSQVTMMFWYRQQPGQSLTLIATANQGSEATYESGFVIDKFPISRPNLTFSTLTVSNMSPEDSSIYLCSVGSGGDLYGYTFGSGTRLTVV.

The chain combines TRBV3-1 (or the pseudogene TRBV3-2) with TRBJ1-2; TRBD1 might be the D (5 bases). The germline gives CDR1 LGHDT, CDR2 YNNKEL (reference sequence). CDR3 length: 14 amino acids. Between the trimmed V and J ends, which lost 0 bases and 11 bases, there was a span of 16 bases. CDR3 sequence reads: CASSQDLGGGGYTF. In nucleotides, the CDR3 is TGTGCCAGCAGCCAAGATCTCGGGGGTGGCGGTTACACCTTC.

CDR3 sequence: CASSEGAAGKYGYTF. The CDR3 nucleotides read TGCGCCAGCTCTGAGGGGGCGGCGGGCAAATATGGCTACACCTTC. The genes are TRBV10-1 and TRBJ1-2; 7 bases are shared with TRBD1. Germline-derived CDR1 and CDR2 are WNHNN and SYGVQD (reference sequence). The CDR3 length is 15 residues. With V trimmed by 8 bases and J by 5 bases, 14 bases remained unmatched.

The chain combines TRBV9 with TRBJ2-1, with a tentative D call TRBD1 (6 bases). This CDR3 comprises 14 residues. V lost 4 bases, J lost 8 bases, and 16 bases lay in between. Germline values: CDR1 SGDLS, CDR2 YYNGEE. The CDR3 region is CASSQGSGAYEQFF. CDR3 sequence (DNA): TGTGCCAGCAGCCAGGGGTCCGGGGCCTATGAGCAGTTCTTC.

This chain joins TRBV7-9 and TRBJ2-7; TRBD2 is a possible D gene (5 bases). V lost 0 bases and J 0 bases, leaving 12 bases between the germline ends. Germline CDR1 is SEHNR and CDR2 is FQNEAQ (reference sequence). The CDR3 totals 16 residues. This CDR3 reads CASSLAGLESSYEQYF. CDR3 nucleotide sequence: TGTGCCAGCAGCTTAGCCGGACTTGAAAGCTCCTACGAGCAGTACTTC.

V usage is TRBV6-1 and J usage is TRBJ2-1; 8 nucleotides align to TRBD2. Germline values: CDR1 MNHNS, CDR2 SASEGT. V shed 2 bases and J 9 bases; nucleotides not matched to a gene: 9. The CDR3 sequence is 15 residues long. In DNA, the CDR3 is TGTGCCAGCAGTGAATTCGGAGCGGGAGTTTCTGAGCAGTTCTTC. Protein sequence: CASSEFGAGVSEQFF.

The chain links TRBV5-1 to TRBJ1-4; D is possibly TRBD1 (5 bases). The germline CDR1 and CDR2 sequences are SGHRS and YFSETQ. V was shortened by 4 bases and J by 8 bases, with 15 bases between the two germline ends. CDR3 length: 14 amino acids. CDR3 region: CASSVDSGGEKLFF. CDR3 coding DNA: TGCGCCAGCAGCGTCGACTCCGGGGGGGAAAAACTGTTTTTT.

V gene TRBV2 combines with J gene TRBJ1-5; D not certain. There are 13 residues in the CDR3. The V gene lost 10 bases and the J gene lost 3 bases, with 13 bases spanning the gap. The germline V gene has CDR1 SNHLY and CDR2 FYNNEI. CDR3 region: CATAREHNQPQHF. CDR3 DNA: TGTGCCACCGCCCGGGAACACAATCAGCCCCAGCATTTT.

This clone was picked up one time. This chain links TRBV7-2 with TRBJ2-2; 8 bases fit TRBD2. Germline V CDR1 and CDR2: SGHTA, FQGNSA. The ends lost 1 base at V and 6 bases at J; junction bases unmatched: 7. The CDR3 is 16 residues long. The CDR3 is CASSLGFGAGAGELFF. The CDR3 DNA is TGTGCCAGCAGCTTAGGTTTTGGAGCGGGAGCCGGGGAGCTGTTTTTT.

This sequence joins TRBV7-9 and TRBJ2-1, with 9 bases identical to TRBD2. V was clipped by 4 bases and J by 1 base; unmatched bases: 5. The CDR3 sequence is 16 residues long. Germline CDR1 SEHNR, CDR2 FQNEAQ (reference sequence). The CDR3, as DNA: TGTGCCAGCAGCTCATTAGCGGGAGTGTCCTACAATGAGCAGTTCTTC. It translates to CASSSLAGVSYNEQFF.

This clone was detected once. The chain has TRBV10-3 and TRBJ2-1, with D unclear. The CDR3 extends over 11 amino acids. Looked up from germline, CDR1 is ENHRY and CDR2 is SYGVKD. The CDR3 DNA reads TGTGTCTCTCTAGACCGAAATGAGCAGTTCTTC. It yields the protein CVSLDRNEQFF.

This clone appeared a single time. The chain employs TRBV7-8 and TRBJ2-3, with 7 positions matching TRBD2. CDR1 and CDR2 (germline): SGHVS, FQNEAQ. The CDR3 is made up of 18 amino acids. V gave up 1 base and J gave up 6 bases; unmatched junction bases: 16. The CDR3 spells CASSLGLAAQRPADTQYF. In DNA form, the CDR3 reads TGTGCCAGCAGCTTAGGGCTAGCGGCCCAAAGGCCCGCCGATACGCAGTATTTT.

CDR3 sequence reads: CASSITPLSTSTGHEQYF. The DNA of the CDR3 is TGTGCCAGTAGTATAACCCCCCTTAGTACCTCCACAGGGCACGAGCAGTACTTC. The chain joins TRBV19 to TRBJ2-7; the D gene is possibly TRBD1 (6 bases). CDR3 length equals 18 residues. Germline loops: CDR1 LNHDA, CDR2 SQIVND (reference sequence). V dropped 2 bases and J dropped 5 bases, with 25 bases sitting between them.

This rearrangement joins TRBV5-4 to TRBJ2-5; 7 positions agree with TRBD2. The CDR3 length is 14 residues. V was clipped by 5 bases and J by 2 bases; unmatched bases: 6. Germline CDR1 is SGHNT and CDR2 is YYREEE (reference sequence). CDR3 region: CASSSGFFQETQYF. The CDR3 nucleotides read TGTGCCAGCAGTAGCGGGTTTTTTCAAGAGACCCAGTACTTC. The variable domain in full, with the rest retrieved from reference TRBV5-4 and TRBJ2-5, is ETGVTQSPTHLIKTRGQQVTLRCSSQSGHNTVSWYQQALGQGPQFIFQYYREEENGRGNFPPRFSGLQFPNYSSELNVNALELDDSALYLCASSSGFFQETQYFGPGTRLLVL.

The rearrangement joins TRBV14 to TRBJ1-5, with D unclear. From germline, CDR1 is SGHDN and CDR2 FVKESK. The ends were cut back, 2 bases at V and 4 bases at J, with 3 bases in the middle. The CDR3 is 12 residues long. The CDR3 coding sequence is TGTGCCAGCAGCCAACCTAATCAGCCCCAGCATTTT. It translates to CASSQPNQPQHF.

The rearrangement uses TRBV6-6 and TRBJ2-7, with a weak D call TRBD1 (6 bases). The V end lost 2 bases, the J end lost 4 bases, and 12 bases lay between the germline ends. The CDR3 is made up of 14 amino acids. Germline V gene sequence: CDR1 MNHNY, CDR2 SVGAGI (reference sequence). The CDR3 DNA reads TGTGCCAGCAGTTACAAGGGGGAGAAGTACGAGCAGTACTTC. This encodes CASSYKGEKYEQYF.

J is TRBJ1-1 and V is TRBV25-1; 7 bases are a match to TRBD1. Germline V gene data show CDR1 as MGHDK and CDR2 as SYGVNS. The CDR3 is 14 residues long. Trimming removed 6 bases from V and 1 base from J; junction bases left unmatched: 5. This CDR3 is CASSEDRANTEAFF. The CDR3 nucleotides read TGTGCCAGCAGCGAAGACAGGGCGAACACTGAAGCTTTCTTT.

V usage is TRBV7-7 and J usage is TRBJ2-7; the match to TRBD1 covers 7 bases. V lost 5 bases and J lost 6; bases outside the gene matches: 19. CDR3 size: 17 residues. Germline assignment: CDR1 SSHAT and CDR2 FNYEAQ (reference sequence). The CDR3 DNA is TGTGCCAGCAGCCTCGCCCACTCGACAGGGTCATTTGGCGAGCAGTACTTC. Translation: CASSLAHSTGSFGEQYF.

J is TRBJ1-3 and V is TRBV6-6; TRBD1 agrees at 11 bases. The CDR3 sequence is 16 residues long. Germline CDR1 and CDR2: MNHNY and SVGAGI (reference sequence). V shed 5 bases, J shed 4 bases, and the junction held 7 bases outside the gene matches. The CDR3 DNA sequence: TGTGCCAGCAGTACACGGGACAGGGGGACCGGAAACACCATATATTTT. Its translation: CASSTRDRGTGNTIYF.

The chain links TRBV11-2 to TRBJ2-5; 10 positions agree with TRBD2. The germline V gene encodes CDR1 SGHAT and CDR2 FQNNGV. The length of the CDR3 is 15 residues. The junction had 5 bases not matched to a gene; V was cut back by 5 bases and J by 2 bases. CDR3 sequence reads: CASSPLAGVQETQYF. The CDR3 DNA reads TGTGCCAGCAGCCCCCTAGCGGGAGTACAAGAGACCCAGTACTTC. Variable domain in full (rest from reference TRBV11-2 and TRBJ2-5): EAGVAQSPRYKIIEKRQSVAFWCNPISGHATLYWYQQILGQGPKLLIQFQNNGVVDDSQLPKDRFSAERLKGVDSTLKIQPAKLEDSAVYLCASSPLAGVQETQYFGPGTRLLVL.

The chain is built from TRBV6-1 and TRBJ2-5; 10 bases agree with TRBD1. The J segment lost 3 bases and the V segment lost 0 bases, leaving 4 bases of the junction unmatched. This CDR3 is 16 amino acids long. Germline assignment: CDR1 MNHNS and CDR2 SASEGT. DNA of the CDR3: TGTGCCAGCAGTGAAGCTGGAGGGACAGGGGAAGAGACCCAGTACTTC. Translating it yields CASSEAGGTGEETQYF.